A single sample is the source of the 31 T cell receptor beta chains below, sequenced in a study of Tregs in tolerant kidney transplant recipients (dated by TCRdb to about 2019). Receptor libraries were prepared by the immunoSEQ multiplex PCR assay. In TCRdb, the immuneACCESS table is reduced to in-frame sequences with V and J assigned. These tables do not hold every clone; where another copy was compared, an unresolved V gene accounts for under half, and the others remain unexplained. The sample table records more than 90,000 clones; around nine tenths of these occur just once. Approximately 0.6% of the sample is held by the ten biggest clonotypes. The sample taken for sequencing was CD4+ T cells from blood. The receptors here all came from a human donor in good health.

The chain couples TRBV7-6 to TRBJ2-5, with D perhaps matching TRBD1 (6 bases). V lost 3 bases and J 5 bases, leaving 13 bases between the germline ends. The CDR3 is 14 residues long. Germline CDR1 SGHVS, CDR2 FNYEAQ. This CDR3 is CASSLMGARETQYF. The CDR3 coding sequence is TGTGCCAGCAGCTTGATGGGGGCGCGGGAGACCCAGTACTTC.

This chain connects TRBV7-9 to TRBJ2-1; 7 nucleotides agree with TRBD2. This CDR3 contains 15 residues. V lost 1 base to trimming and J lost 2 bases; unmatched junction nucleotides: 2. CDR1 and CDR2 from the germline V gene are SEHNR and FQNEAQ (reference sequence). CDR3 loop: CASSLGAGPYNEQFF. CDR3 sequence (DNA): TGTGCCAGCAGCTTAGGAGCGGGACCCTACAATGAGCAGTTCTTC. Based on the CDR3 plus reference TRBV7-9 and TRBJ2-1, the full variable domain is DTGVSQNPRHKITKRGQNVTFRCDPISEHNRLYWYRQTLGQGPEFLTYFQNEAQLEKSRLLSDRFSAERPKGSFSTLEIQRTEQGDSAMYLCASSLGAGPYNEQFFGPGTRLTVL.

This clone was counted once. The chain carries TRBV19 and TRBJ2-1; 10 bases fit TRBD2. CDR1 is LNHDA and CDR2 is SQIVND in the germline V gene (reference sequence). The CDR3 contains 16 residues. J gave up 4 bases and V 1 base, and 4 bases lay outside the gene matches. CDR3 in DNA: TGTGCCAGTAGTATAGTCCTAGCGGGAGAGTACAATGAGCAGTTCTTC. This sequence encodes CASSIVLAGEYNEQFF.

CDR3 loop: CASSHPGLSPYEQYF. CDR3 DNA: TGCGCCAGCAGCCACCCAGGCTTATCCCCCTACGAGCAGTACTTC. The chain employs TRBV4-1 and TRBJ2-7; D is ambiguous. This CDR3 is 15 amino acids long. Germline CDR1 is MGHRA and CDR2 is YSYEKL. V was pared by 3 bases and J by 2 bases, with 14 bases between.

The chain combines TRBV9 with TRBJ1-1; unclear D gene. The germline V gene has CDR1 SGDLS and CDR2 YYNGEE. The length of the CDR3 is 15 residues. Between the trimmed V and J ends, which lost 0 bases and 4 bases, there was a span of 13 bases. The CDR3 DNA follows: TGTGCCAGCAGCGTAGATGCCAGGCAGGCCACTGAAGCTTTCTTT. It is translated as CASSVDARQATEAFF.

The CDR3, as DNA: TGTGCCACCAGCGATAGAAGGGGACAGGGTCAAACTGAAGCTTTCTTT. Its protein product is CATSDRRGQGQTEAFF. V is TRBV15 and J is TRBJ1-1, with 9 bases that match TRBD1. CDR3 length: 16 residues. Germline V gives CDR1 LNHNV, CDR2 YYDKDF (reference sequence). The J segment lost 5 bases and the V segment lost 5 bases, leaving 12 bases of the junction unmatched.

This clone occurred a few times. The genes are TRBV27 and TRBJ2-4; D uncertain. The CDR3 spans 13 residues. V lost 6 bases, J lost 0 bases, and 6 bases lay in between. Germline assignment: CDR1 MNHEY and CDR2 SMNVEV (reference sequence). The CDR3 sequence is CASSPLAKNIQYF. Here the CDR3 DNA reads TGTGCCAGCAGCCCCTTAGCCAAAAACATTCAGTACTTC.

V usage is TRBV4-2 and J usage is TRBJ2-7; 11 bases are shared with TRBD2. This CDR3 contains 17 residues. Looked up from germline, CDR1 is LGHNA and CDR2 is YNFKEQ. The V and J ends lost 1 base and 3 bases, in that order; junction bases with no gene match: 8. CDR3 amino acids: CASSQGNSGTSGYEQYF. In nucleotides, the CDR3 is TGTGCCAGCAGCCAAGGTAATTCAGGGACTAGCGGCTACGAGCAGTACTTC.

V is TRBV4-2 and J is TRBJ1-2; D gene uncertain. There are 14 residues in the CDR3. Trimming removed 6 bases from V and 2 bases from J, with 13 bases in between. Germline lookup yields CDR1 LGHNA and CDR2 YNFKEQ. The CDR3 loop is CASRVAGINYGYTF. DNA of the CDR3: TGTGCCAGCAGGGTCGCCGGGATCAACTATGGCTACACCTTC.

The rearrangement uses TRBV2 and TRBJ2-1; D is unresolved. Trimming shortened V by 1 base and J by 10 bases, and 5 bases separated the two germline ends. CDR3 size: 11 residues. Germline V gene sequence: CDR1 SNHLY, CDR2 FYNNEI. The CDR3 sequence is CASSEVIEQFF. The CDR3 coding sequence is TGTGCCAGCAGTGAAGTCATAGAGCAGTTCTTC.

This rearrangement joins TRBV7-9 to TRBJ1-1, with D unresolved. With 1 base removed from V and 1 base from J, the gap between germline ends came to 4 bases. There are 13 residues in the CDR3. CDR1 and CDR2 from the germline V gene are SEHNR and FQNEAQ (reference sequence). The CDR3 sequence is CASSLVQNTEAFF. The DNA for the CDR3 is TGTGCCAGCAGCTTAGTTCAGAACACTGAAGCTTTCTTT.

This clone occurred once. This chain uses TRBV2 with TRBJ2-5; TRBD2 matches at 13 bases. V shed 4 bases, J shed 4 bases, and the junction held 3 bases outside the gene matches. The length of the CDR3 is 15 residues. In germline, CDR1 is SNHLY, CDR2 FYNNEI. CDR3 residues: CASSGGLAGSETQYF. CDR3 nucleotide sequence: TGTGCCAGCAGTGGGGGACTAGCGGGATCAGAGACCCAGTACTTC.

This clone was seen once. The chain employs TRBV15 and TRBJ2-7; TRBD1 or TRBD2 may be the D gene (5 bases each). The CDR3 contains 15 residues. Germline-derived CDR1 and CDR2 are LNHNV and YYDKDF (reference sequence). V dropped 1 base and J dropped 4 bases, with 14 bases sitting between them. The CDR3 DNA follows: TGTGCCACCAGCAGAGGGGGGACGGGAAAGTACGAGCAGTACTTC. Its protein is CATSRGGTGKYEQYF.

CDR3 in amino acids: CAWSVGRVGGNTIYF. In nucleotides, the CDR3 is TGTGCCTGGAGTGTGGGGCGGGTCGGGGGAAACACCATATATTTT. The V and J genes are TRBV30 and TRBJ1-3; D is possibly TRBD1 (5 bases). Per germline, CDR1 GTSNPN and CDR2 SVGIG (reference sequence). The CDR3 is 15 amino acids. V dropped 0 bases and J dropped 4 bases, with 13 bases sitting between them.

This clone was recorded once. This rearrangement joins TRBV2 to TRBJ1-5; 7 positions agree with TRBD1. This CDR3 region has 15 residues. Trimming removed 1 base from V and 4 bases from J; junction bases left unmatched: 4. Germline CDR1 and CDR2: SNHLY and FYNNEI. The CDR3 loop reads CASSEDRGWNQPQHF. The CDR3 nucleotides are TGTGCCAGCAGTGAAGACAGGGGCTGGAATCAGCCCCAGCATTTT.

The J gene is TRBJ2-3, the V gene TRBV7-2, with 9 bases matching TRBD2. The V and J ends lost 6 bases and 7 bases, in that order; junction bases with no gene match: 8. Per the germline V gene, CDR1 is SGHTA and CDR2 is FQGNSA. CDR3 length: 14 residues. This chain's CDR3 is CASRSTSGYNTQYF. DNA for the CDR3: TGTGCCAGCAGGTCGACTAGCGGATACAATACGCAGTATTTT.

The V gene is TRBV9, the J gene TRBJ2-1, with D possibly being TRBD2 (6 bases). Trimming removed 1 base from V and 0 bases from J, with 14 bases in between. The CDR3 is 17 amino acids. The germline CDR1 and CDR2 sequences are SGDLS and YYNGEE. The CDR3 DNA is TGTGCCAGCAGCGTAATGGGGGGAGGTACCTCCTACAATGAGCAGTTCTTC. It yields the protein CASSVMGGGTSYNEQFF.

CDR3 sequence reads: CAWATNEQFF. DNA of the CDR3: TGTGCCTGGGCCACCAATGAGCAGTTCTTC. This chain joins TRBV30 and TRBJ2-1; D not certain. CDR3 length: 10 amino acids. V gave up 5 bases and J gave up 6 bases, with 5 bases separating them. Germline V CDR1 and CDR2: GTSNPN, SVGIG (reference sequence).

About this clone itself: At the DNA level, this CDR3 is encoded by other sequences in the same sample as well. CDR3 DNA: TGTGCCAGCAGCTTCGGGACTAGCGGAGTCTACGAGCAGTACTTC. Translation: CASSFGTSGVYEQYF. The chain uses TRBV7-6 and TRBJ2-7, with TRBD2 matching over 11 bases. With V trimmed by 3 bases and J by 3 bases, 4 bases remained unmatched. CDR1 and CDR2 (germline): SGHVS, FNYEAQ. This CDR3 is 15 amino acids long.

The chain employs TRBV13 and TRBJ1-1; no reliable D call. The V end was cut by 6 bases, the J end by 3 bases, with 14 bases between. CDR1 is PRHDT and CDR2 is FYEKMQ in the germline V gene (reference sequence). The CDR3 is 14 amino acids. The CDR3 region is CASSPKTVYTEAFF. The DNA for the CDR3 is TGTGCCAGCAGTCCAAAAACGGTGTACACTGAAGCTTTCTTT. The full variable domain, in which reference TRBV13 and TRBJ1-1 provide the parts outside the CDR3, is AAGVIQSPRHLIKEKRETATLKCYPIPRHDTVYWYQQGPGQDPQFLISFYEKMQSDKGSIPDRFSAQQFSDYHSELNMSSLELGDSALYFCASSPKTVYTEAFFGQGTRLTVV.

This clone was recorded once. As DNA, the CDR3 is TGTGCCAGCAGTTACTGGGCAGGGACCTTAGTTGGCTACACCTTC. Amino acid sequence: CASSYWAGTLVGYTF. V is TRBV6-5 and J is TRBJ1-2; possible D gene TRBD1, 5 bases. Trimming pared 1 base from V and 7 bases from J, leaving 16 bases between. CDR3 length equals 15 residues. CDR1 MNHEY and CDR2 SVGAGI come from the germline V gene.

The genes are TRBV5-1 and TRBJ2-1; TRBD2 aligns across 12 bases. There are 15 residues in the CDR3. Germline V gene lookup returns CDR1 SGHRS and CDR2 YFSETQ. Trimming removed 3 bases from V and 4 bases from J; junction bases left unmatched: 2. CDR3: CASSYGLAGYNEQFF. DNA for the CDR3: TGCGCCAGCAGCTACGGACTAGCGGGATACAATGAGCAGTTCTTC.

CDR3 amino acids: CASSLGGTNYGYTF. The CDR3 DNA reads TGTGCCAGCAGCTTGGGCGGGACTAACTATGGCTACACCTTC. V gene TRBV5-4 combines with J gene TRBJ1-2, with D unresolved. The CDR3 is 14 residues long. The V and J ends lost 0 bases and 0 bases respectively, with 6 bases between them. Germline assignment: CDR1 SGHNT and CDR2 YYREEE (reference sequence).

The chain employs TRBV5-1 and TRBJ1-1; D is uncertain. The V end was cut by 4 bases, the J end by 2 bases, with 9 bases between. CDR1 SGHRS and CDR2 YFSETQ come from the germline V gene. CDR3 length equals 13 residues. In DNA, the CDR3 is TGCGCCAGCAGCCCGAGCGTTAACACTGAAGCTTTCTTT. It encodes CASSPSVNTEAFF.

V is TRBV7-9 and J is TRBJ2-1; D is uncertain. The CDR3 spans 13 residues. CDR1 and CDR2 (germline): SEHNR, FQNEAQ (reference sequence). V lost 5 bases, J lost 6 bases, and 11 bases lay in between. CDR3 nucleotides: TGTGCCAGCAGCGGACCTAATAGCAATGAGCAGTTCTTC. It is translated as CASSGPNSNEQFF.

V usage is TRBV16 and J usage is TRBJ1-1, with D perhaps TRBD1 (5 bases). The V end lost 1 base, the J end lost 2 bases, and 11 bases lay between the germline ends. Germline assignment: CDR1 KGHSY and CDR2 FQNENV. The CDR3 has 15 residues. CDR3 nucleotide sequence: TGTGCCAGCAGCCAATTGAGGGGTGATAACACTGAAGCTTTCTTT. Its translation: CASSQLRGDNTEAFF.

This chain links TRBV13 with TRBJ2-7; D remains ambiguous. This CDR3 spans 11 amino acids. Germline-derived CDR1 and CDR2 are PRHDT and FYEKMQ (reference sequence). V lost 3 bases and J 6 bases, leaving 6 bases between the germline ends. CDR3 protein: CASSFSAEQYF. CDR3 bases: TGTGCCAGCAGCTTCTCGGCCGAGCAGTACTTC. The complete variable domain, with remaining parts taken from reference TRBV13 and TRBJ2-7, reads AAGVIQSPRHLIKEKRETATLKCYPIPRHDTVYWYQQGPGQDPQFLISFYEKMQSDKGSIPDRFSAQQFSDYHSELNMSSLELGDSALYFCASSFSAEQYFGPGTRLTVT.

V is TRBV29-1 and J is TRBJ2-7; the D call may be TRBD1 or TRBD2 (6 bases each). The CDR3 runs to 11 residues. Trimming removed 6 bases at V and 3 bases at J, with 9 bases between. Germline CDR1 and CDR2: SQVTM and ANQGSEA. The DNA for the CDR3 is TGCAGCGTGAAGGGGGGCTACGAGCAGTACTTC. This codes for CSVKGGYEQYF.

This clone was recorded only once. The chain employs TRBV4-2 and TRBJ1-4, with a tentative D call TRBD1 (6 bases). This CDR3 is built from 14 residues. Between the trimmed V and J ends, which lost 4 bases and 3 bases, there was a span of 9 bases. CDR1 is LGHNA and CDR2 is YNFKEQ in the germline V gene. CDR3 amino acids: CASSPAGANEKLFF. DNA of the CDR3: TGTGCCAGCAGCCCAGCAGGGGCTAATGAAAAACTGTTTTTT.

The sample holds a few counts of this clone. V usage is TRBV5-1 and J usage is TRBJ2-3, with 7 bases aligning to TRBD2. Germline V gene lookup returns CDR1 SGHRS and CDR2 YFSETQ. V lost 2 bases to trimming and J lost 5 bases; unmatched junction nucleotides: 8. The CDR3 has 15 residues. The CDR3 region is CASSLAGNSVDTQYF. CDR3 in DNA: TGCGCCAGCAGCTTAGCGGGGAACAGTGTAGATACGCAGTATTTT.

The chain combines TRBV18 with TRBJ2-1; maybe TRBD2 (6 bases). The CDR3 length is 13 residues. Trimming stripped 5 bases from V and 7 bases from J, with 12 bases between. Germline lookup yields CDR1 KGHSH and CDR2 LQKENI. The CDR3 loop reads CASSSGLDNEQFF. As DNA, the CDR3 is TGTGCCAGCTCATCGGGACTCGATAATGAGCAGTTCTTC.